Sequencing of this T cell receptor beta chain was carried out in a study of blood T cell repertoires in COVID-19. Study background: Sample material is recorded as cDNA or gDNA derived from T cells, B-cell-depleted T cells, or PBMCs.

Authors' data handling: Amplification of reference gene primers provided the estimated nucleated cell counts. TCRdb's copy holds only in-frame clones and misses some; the assay was immunoSEQ multiplex PCR. V and J calls and clone size come straight from that table; D and trimming were deduced from the DNA. Found here are roughly 140,000 clones, around 89% of them singletons; the top ten hold more than 25%. The sample comprised peripheral blood. The clonotype originates from a human donor in a cohort sampled during active COVID-19.

The CDR3 region is CASSLELAGGPEDTQYF. CDR3 nucleotide sequence: TGTGCCAGCAGCTTGGAGCTAGCGGGGGGGCCTGAAGATACGCAGTATTTT. The chain links TRBV5-4 to TRBJ2-3; 12 positions match TRBD2. CDR1 SGHNT and CDR2 YYREEE come from the germline V gene (reference sequence). The CDR3 extends over 17 amino acids. After removal of 0 bases from V and 5 bases from J, the junction contained 7 bases not matched to a gene.